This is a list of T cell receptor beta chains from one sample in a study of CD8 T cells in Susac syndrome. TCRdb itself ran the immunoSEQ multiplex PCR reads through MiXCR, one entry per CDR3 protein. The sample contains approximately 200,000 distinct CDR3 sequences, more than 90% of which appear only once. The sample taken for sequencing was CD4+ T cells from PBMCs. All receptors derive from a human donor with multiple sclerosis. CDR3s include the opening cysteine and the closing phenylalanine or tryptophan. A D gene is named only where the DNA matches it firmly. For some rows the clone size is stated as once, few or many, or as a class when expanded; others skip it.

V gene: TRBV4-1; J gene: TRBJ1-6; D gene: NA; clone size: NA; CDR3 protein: CASSQDRATPGSTRSASSPLHF; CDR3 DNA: TGCGCCAGCAGCCAAGACAGGGCTACGCCAGGGAGTACGCGGTCCGCGAGCTCACCCCTCCACTTT
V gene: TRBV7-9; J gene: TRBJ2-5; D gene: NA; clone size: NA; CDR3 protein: CASSKGVMVVETQYF; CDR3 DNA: TGTGCCAGCAGTAAAGGGGTAATGGTTGTGGAGACCCAGTACTTC
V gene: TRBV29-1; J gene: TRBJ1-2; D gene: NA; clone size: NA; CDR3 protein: CSVGANYGYTF; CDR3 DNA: TGCAGCGTTGGCGCGAACTATGGCTACACCTTC
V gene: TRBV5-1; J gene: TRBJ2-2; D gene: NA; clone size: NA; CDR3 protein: CASSRMGATGELFF; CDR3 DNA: TGCGCCAGCAGCCGCATGGGAGCTACCGGGGAGCTGTTTTTT
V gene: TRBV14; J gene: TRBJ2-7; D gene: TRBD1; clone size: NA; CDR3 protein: CASSQDRARDRSYEQYF; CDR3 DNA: TGTGCCAGCAGCCAAGATAGGGCCAGGGACAGGTCCTACGAGCAGTACTTC
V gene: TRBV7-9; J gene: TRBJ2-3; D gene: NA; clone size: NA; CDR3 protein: CASSLKASTDTQYF; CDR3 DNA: TGTGCCAGCAGCTTAAAGGCTAGCACAGATACGCAGTATTTT
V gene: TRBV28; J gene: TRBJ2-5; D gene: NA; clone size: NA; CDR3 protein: CASRKTRAQETQYF; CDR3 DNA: TGTGCCAGCAGGAAAACCCGGGCGCAAGAGACCCAGTACTTC
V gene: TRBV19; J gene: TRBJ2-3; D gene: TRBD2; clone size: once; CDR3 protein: CASRAAGVSDTQYF; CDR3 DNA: TGTGCCAGTAGGGCGGCGGGGGTGTCAGATACGCAGTATTTT
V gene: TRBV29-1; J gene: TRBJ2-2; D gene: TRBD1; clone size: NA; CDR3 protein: CSVRDRGHTGELFF; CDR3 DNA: TGCAGCGTCCGGGACAGGGGCCACACCGGGGAGCTGTTTTTT
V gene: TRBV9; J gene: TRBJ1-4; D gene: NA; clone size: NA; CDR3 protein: CASSPGSALGEKLFF; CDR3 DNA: TGTGCCAGCAGCCCCGGGTCCGCGCTGGGTGAAAAACTGTTTTTT
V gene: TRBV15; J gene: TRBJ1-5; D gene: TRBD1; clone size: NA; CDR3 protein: CATSGAAGQGNYQPQHF; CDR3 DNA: TGTGCCACCTCGGGGGCCGCGGGACAGGGGAATTATCAGCCCCAGCATTTT
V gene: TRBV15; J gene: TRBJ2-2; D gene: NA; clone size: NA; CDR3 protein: CATSRAGNTGELFF; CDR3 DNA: TGTGCCACCAGCAGAGCCGGGAACACCGGGGAGCTGTTTTTT
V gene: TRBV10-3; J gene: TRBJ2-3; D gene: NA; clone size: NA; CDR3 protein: CAISQGTRDEVTDTQYF; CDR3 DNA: TGTGCCATCAGCCAGGGGACCCGGGACGAAGTCACAGATACGCAGTATTTT
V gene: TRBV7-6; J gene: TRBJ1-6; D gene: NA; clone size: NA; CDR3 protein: CASSSQGNRDSPLHF; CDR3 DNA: TGTGCCAGCAGCTCTCAGGGGAATCGGGACTCACCCCTCCACTTT
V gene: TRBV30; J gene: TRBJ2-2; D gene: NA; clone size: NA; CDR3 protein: CAWTPVGGSKYGELFF; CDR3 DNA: TGTGCCTGGACCCCCGTTGGAGGCAGCAAGTACGGGGAGCTGTTTTTT
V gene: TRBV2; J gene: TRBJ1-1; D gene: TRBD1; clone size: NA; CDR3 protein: CASSEVSGGGTEAFF; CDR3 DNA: TGTGCCAGCAGTGAGGTGTCAGGGGGAGGGACTGAAGCTTTCTTT
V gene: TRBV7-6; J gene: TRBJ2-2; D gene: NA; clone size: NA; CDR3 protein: CASSLVFGGELFF; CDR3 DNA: TGTGCCAGCAGCTTAGTATTTGGCGGGGAGCTGTTTTTT
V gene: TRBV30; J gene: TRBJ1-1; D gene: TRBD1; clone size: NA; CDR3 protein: CACSTGVQVGAFF; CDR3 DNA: TGTGCCTGCTCAACAGGGGTTCAGGTCGGGGCTTTCTTT
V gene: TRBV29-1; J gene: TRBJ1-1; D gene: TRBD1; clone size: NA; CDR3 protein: CSVLGPGGQSFPIEAFF; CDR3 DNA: TGCAGCGTTCTAGGGCCAGGGGGCCAATCCTTCCCTATTGAAGCTTTCTTT
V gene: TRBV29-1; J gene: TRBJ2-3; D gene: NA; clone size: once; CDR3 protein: CSGTGNHGLTDTQYF; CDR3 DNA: TGCAGCGGGACCGGGAACCATGGACTCACAGATACGCAGTATTTT
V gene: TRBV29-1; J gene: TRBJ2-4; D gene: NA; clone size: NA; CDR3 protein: CSVGTSLAKNIQYF; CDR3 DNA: TGCAGCGTCGGGACATCGCTAGCCAAAAACATTCAGTACTTC
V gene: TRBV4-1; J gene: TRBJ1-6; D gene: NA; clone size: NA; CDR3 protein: CASSQDRGGLNSPLHF; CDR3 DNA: TGCGCCAGCAGCCAAGATCGGGGAGGGTTGAATTCACCCCTCCACTTT
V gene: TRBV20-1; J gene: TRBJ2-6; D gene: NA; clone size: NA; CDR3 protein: CSAPVISGANVLTF; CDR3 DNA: TGCAGTGCCCCAGTTATCTCTGGGGCCAACGTCCTGACTTTC
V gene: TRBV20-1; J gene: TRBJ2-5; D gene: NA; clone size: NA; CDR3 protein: CSALDTTHQETQYF; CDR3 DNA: TGCAGTGCCTTAGACACAACCCACCAAGAGACCCAGTACTTC
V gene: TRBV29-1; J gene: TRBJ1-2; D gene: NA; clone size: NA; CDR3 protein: CSGYRDRGYTF; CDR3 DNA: TGCAGCGGGTACAGGGATCGGGGCTACACCTTC
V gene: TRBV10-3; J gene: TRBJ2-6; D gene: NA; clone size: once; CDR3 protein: CAISETGANVLTF; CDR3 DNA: TGTGCCATCAGTGAGACTGGGGCCAACGTCCTGACTTTC
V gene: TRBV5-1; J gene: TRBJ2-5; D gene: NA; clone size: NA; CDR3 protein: CASSSQGFGAQYF; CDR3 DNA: TGCGCCAGCAGCTCCCAGGGTTTTGGGGCCCAGTACTTC
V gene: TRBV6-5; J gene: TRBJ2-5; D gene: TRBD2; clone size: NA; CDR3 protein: CASSTPRAGDETQYF; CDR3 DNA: TGTGCCAGCAGTACCCCTAGGGCGGGGGACGAGACCCAGTACTTC
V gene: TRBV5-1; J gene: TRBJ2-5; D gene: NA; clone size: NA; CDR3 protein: CASTSGGGETQYF; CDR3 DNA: TGCGCCAGCACTTCAGGGGGAGGAGAGACCCAGTACTTC
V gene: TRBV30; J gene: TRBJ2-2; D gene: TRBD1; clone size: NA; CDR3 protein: CAWSVIDRVGELFF; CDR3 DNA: TGTGCCTGGAGTGTAATCGACAGGGTCGGGGAGCTGTTTTTT
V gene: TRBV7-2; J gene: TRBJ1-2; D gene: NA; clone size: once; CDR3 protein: CASSLAGHLGYTF; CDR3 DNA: TGTGCCAGCAGCTTAGCGGGCCACCTCGGCTACACCTTC
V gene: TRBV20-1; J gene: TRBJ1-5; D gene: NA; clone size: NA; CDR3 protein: CSATGGHNQPQHF; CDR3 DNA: TGCAGTGCTACGGGGGGCCACAATCAGCCCCAGCATTTT
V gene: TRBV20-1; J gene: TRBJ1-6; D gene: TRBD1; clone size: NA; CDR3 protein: CSATTGEGDSPLHF; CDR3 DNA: TGCAGTGCCACGACAGGGGAGGGGGATTCACCCCTCCACTTT
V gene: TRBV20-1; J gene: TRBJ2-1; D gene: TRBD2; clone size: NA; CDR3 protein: CSATPTSGGWDEQFF; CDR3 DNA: TGCAGTGCTACCCCGACTAGCGGGGGATGGGATGAGCAGTTCTTC
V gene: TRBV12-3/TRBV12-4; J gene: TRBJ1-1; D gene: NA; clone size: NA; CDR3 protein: CASSPGRGPMNTEAFF; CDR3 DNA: TGTGCCAGCAGCCCGGGCCGGGGGCCAATGAACACTGAAGCTTTCTTT
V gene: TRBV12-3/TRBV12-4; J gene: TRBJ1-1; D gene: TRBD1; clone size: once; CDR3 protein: CASSTGTGGLGAFF; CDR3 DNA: TGTGCCAGCAGTACCGGGACAGGGGGCTTAGGAGCTTTCTTT
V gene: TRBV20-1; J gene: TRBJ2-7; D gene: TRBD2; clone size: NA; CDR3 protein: CSAFSGVSYEQYF; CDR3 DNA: TGCAGTGCCTTTAGCGGGGTCTCCTACGAGCAGTACTTC
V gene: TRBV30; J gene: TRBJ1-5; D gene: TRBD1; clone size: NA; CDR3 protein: CAWSIRQGDQPQHF; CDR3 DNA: TGTGCCTGGAGTATTCGACAGGGGGATCAGCCCCAGCATTTT
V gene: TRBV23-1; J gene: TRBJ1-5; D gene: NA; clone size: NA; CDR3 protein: CASPPGRQPRQPQHF; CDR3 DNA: TGCGCCAGCCCCCCGGGCCGCCAACCTAGGCAGCCCCAGCATTTT
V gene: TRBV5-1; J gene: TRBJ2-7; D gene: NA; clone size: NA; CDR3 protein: CASSLGSGTTYEQYF; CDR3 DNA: TGCGCCAGCAGCTTGGGATCCGGGACCACCTACGAGCAGTACTTC
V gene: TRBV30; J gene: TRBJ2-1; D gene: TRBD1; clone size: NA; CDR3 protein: CAWSVQGQGEQFF; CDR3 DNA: TGTGCCTGGAGTGTACAGGGACAGGGGGAGCAGTTCTTC
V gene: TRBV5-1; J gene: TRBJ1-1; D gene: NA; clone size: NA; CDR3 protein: CASSFVTNTEAFF; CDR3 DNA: TGCGCCAGCAGCTTTGTAACGAACACTGAAGCTTTCTTT
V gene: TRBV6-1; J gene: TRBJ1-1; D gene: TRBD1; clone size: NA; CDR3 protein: CASIPYGTGGQSTEAFF; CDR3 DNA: TGTGCCAGCATTCCCTATGGGACAGGGGGTCAAAGTACTGAAGCTTTCTTT
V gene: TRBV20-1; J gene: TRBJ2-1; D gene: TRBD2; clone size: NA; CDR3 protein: CSARDATSGGLNEQFF; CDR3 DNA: TGCAGTGCTAGAGATGCGACTAGCGGGGGGTTAAATGAGCAGTTCTTC
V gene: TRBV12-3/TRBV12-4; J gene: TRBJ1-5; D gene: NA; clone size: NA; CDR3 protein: CASSGQHNQPQHF; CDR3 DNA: TGTGCCAGCAGTGGACAGCACAATCAGCCCCAGCATTTT
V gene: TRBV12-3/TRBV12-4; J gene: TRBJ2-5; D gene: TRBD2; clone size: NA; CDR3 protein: CASSLRTSGGAIGETQYF; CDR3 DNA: TGTGCCAGCAGTCTCAGGACTAGCGGGGGGGCCATTGGTGAGACCCAGTACTTC
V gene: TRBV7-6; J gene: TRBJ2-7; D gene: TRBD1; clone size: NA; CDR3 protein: CASRPRTGLSYEQYF; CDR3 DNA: TGTGCCAGCAGGCCGCGGACAGGCCTATCCTACGAGCAGTACTTC
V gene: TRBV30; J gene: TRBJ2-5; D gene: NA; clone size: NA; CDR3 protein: CAWITSSSGTQYF; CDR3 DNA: TGTGCCTGGATTACTAGCTCTTCCGGGACCCAGTACTTC
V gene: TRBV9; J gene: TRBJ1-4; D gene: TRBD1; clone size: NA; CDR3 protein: CASSVDGQGSEKLFF; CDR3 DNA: TGTGCCAGCAGCGTAGACGGACAGGGCAGTGAAAAACTGTTTTTT
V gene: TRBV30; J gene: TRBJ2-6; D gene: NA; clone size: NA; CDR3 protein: CAWSVGDSGANVLTF; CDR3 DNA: TGTGCCTGGAGTGTAGGGGACTCTGGGGCCAACGTCCTGACTTTC
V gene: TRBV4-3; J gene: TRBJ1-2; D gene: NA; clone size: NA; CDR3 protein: CASSQEGWSGARDGYTF; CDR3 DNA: TGCGCCAGCAGCCAAGAAGGGTGGTCGGGGGCGCGGGATGGCTACACCTTC
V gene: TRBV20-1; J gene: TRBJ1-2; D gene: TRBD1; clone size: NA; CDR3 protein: CSASQMTGATYGYTF; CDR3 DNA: TGCAGTGCTAGCCAAATGACAGGGGCTACCTATGGCTACACCTTC